The next 18 T cell receptor beta chains were all read from a single sample in a study of metastatic and nonmetastatic thyroid tumors. Ahead of thyroid surgery, no patient had received treatment of any kind. TCRdb re-analyzed the PCR reads through MiXCR. The data contain around 34,000 clones, around 16% of them singletons. The sample taken for sequencing was blood. Receptors were obtained from a male donor with papillary thyroid cancer or a benign thyroid nodule (not recorded which). Some clones in this sample may be carry-over from other donors' samples.

The chain carries TRBV2 and TRBJ2-2; a possible D gene is TRBD2 (6 bases). With 7 bases removed from V and 2 bases from J, the gap between germline ends came to 11 bases. This CDR3 has 14 residues. Germline V lookup: CDR1 SNHLY, CDR2 FYNNEI. The CDR3 bases are TGTGCCAGCAACCGGGACTTTAACACCGGGGAGCTGTTTTTT. Amino acids: CASNRDFNTGELFF.

This clone was seen many times. The chain couples TRBV6-4 to TRBJ2-3, with TRBD1 matching 7 bases. In germline, CDR1 is MRHNA, CDR2 SNTAGT. The CDR3 consists of 13 residues. V dropped 5 bases and J dropped 6; count of bases not matched to a gene: 5. CDR3 sequence reads: CASSPTGTDTQYF. DNA of the CDR3: TGTGCCAGCAGTCCGACAGGGACGGATACGCAGTATTTT.

Many counts were recorded for this clone. This chain links TRBV7-9 with TRBJ2-5; no definite D call. The V end was cut by 2 bases, the J end by 3 bases, with 10 bases between. The length of the CDR3 is 14 residues. Looked up from germline, CDR1 is SEHNR and CDR2 is FQNEAQ (reference sequence). The CDR3 loop is CASSLPGIKETQYF. In DNA, the CDR3 is TGTGCCAGCAGCTTACCGGGCATAAAAGAGACCCAGTACTTC.

This chain joins TRBV20-1 and TRBJ2-1; 9 nucleotides line up with TRBD1. Trimming removed 4 bases from V and 8 bases from J; junction bases left unmatched: 15. There are 16 residues in the CDR3. Per germline, CDR1 DFQATT and CDR2 SNEGSKA (reference sequence). The CDR3 loop reads CSATKSGTGIRDEQFF. As DNA, the CDR3 is TGCAGTGCTACCAAGTCCGGGACAGGGATCCGGGATGAGCAGTTCTTC.

This clone was recorded at least ten times. The rearrangement uses TRBV2 and TRBJ1-5; 7 bases fit TRBD1. The trim removed 2 bases at V and 9 bases at J, leaving 10 bases unmatched. Germline V gene sequence: CDR1 SNHLY, CDR2 FYNNEI. This CDR3 has 15 amino acids. CDR3: CASSERQGNISPQHF. CDR3 DNA sequence: TGTGCCAGCAGTGAACGACAGGGAAACATCTCGCCCCAGCATTTT.

Only a few counts were recorded for this clone. This chain uses TRBV19 with TRBJ2-5; D not resolved. The CDR3 totals 14 residues. Germline V lookup: CDR1 LNHDA, CDR2 SQIVND (reference sequence). Trimming stripped 1 base from V and 5 bases from J, with 11 bases between. The CDR3: CASSIGASTETQYF. CDR3 in DNA: TGTGCCAGTAGTATAGGGGCATCGACCGAGACCCAGTACTTC.

This clone appeared many times. The junction does not match germline at one end; this may be a read error. The rearrangement uses TRBV5-4 and TRBJ2-3; TRBD2 agrees at 10 bases. In germline, CDR1 is SGHNT, CDR2 YYREEE (reference sequence). The CDR3 contains 15 residues. CDR3 sequence reads: CAGSLVASGRDTQYF. CDR3 coding DNA: TGTGCCGGCAGCTTGGTGGCTAGCGGGAGAGATACGCAGTATTTT. Full variable domain (rest looked up from reference TRBV5-4 and TRBJ2-3): ETGVTQSPTHLIKTRGQQVTLRCSSQSGHNTVSWYQQALGQGPQFIFQYYREEENGRGNFPPRFSGLQFPNYSSELNVNALELDDSALYLCAGSLVASGRDTQYFGPGTRLTVL.

This clone was picked up a small number of times. The gene calls are TRBV19 and TRBJ1-2, with unresolved D. CDR1 and CDR2 (germline): LNHDA, SQIVND (reference sequence). The CDR3 runs to 12 residues. Trimming removed 7 bases at V and 2 bases at J, with 8 bases between. Here the CDR3 DNA reads TGTGCCAGTAACACAAGGAACTATGGCTACACCTTC. It is translated as CASNTRNYGYTF.

The chain links TRBV9 to TRBJ1-1; TRBD1 aligns across 7 bases. CDR3 length equals 14 residues. V trimming: 3 bases; J trimming: 3 bases; junction bases outside the gene matches: 5. Germline V gives CDR1 SGDLS, CDR2 YYNGEE. The CDR3 nucleotides are TGTGCCAGCAGCGAAGGACAGGTCGACACTGAAGCTTTCTTT. This gives the protein CASSEGQVDTEAFF. The entire variable domain, with the rest obtained from reference TRBV9 and TRBJ1-1, is as follows: DSGVTQTPKHLITATGQRVTLRCSPRSGDLSVYWYQQSLDQGLQFLIQYYNGEERAKGNILERFSAQQFPDLHSELNLSSLELGDSALYFCASSEGQVDTEAFFGQGTRLTVV.

On this clone itself: One junction end disagrees with the germline gene, perhaps due to a read error. V usage is TRBV18 and J usage is TRBJ2-7, with D possibly called TRBD1 or TRBD2 (5 bases each). The germline V gene has CDR1 KGHSH and CDR2 LQKENI. The length of the CDR3 is 18 residues. The CDR3 protein is CPSSFYISGAGSYNEQYF. Here the CDR3 DNA reads TGTCCCAGCTCATTCTACATCTCCGGGGCGGGCTCCTACAATGAGCAGTACTTC.

This clone has ten or more counts. The chain is built from TRBV5-4 and TRBJ2-5, with a weak D call TRBD2 (5 bases). Trimming took 0 bases from V and 2 from J, leaving 11 bases between them. There are 15 residues in the CDR3. Germline V gene sequence: CDR1 SGHNT, CDR2 YYREEE (reference sequence). The CDR3 DNA is TGTGCCAGCAGCTTGGCGGGGTTGGAGCAAGAGACCCAGTACTTC. Translating it yields CASSLAGLEQETQYF.

This clone has only a few counts. The chain recombines TRBV5-1 with TRBJ2-1; the match to TRBD2 covers 7 bases. From germline, CDR1 is SGHRS and CDR2 YFSETQ. This CDR3 contains 14 residues. The trim removed 8 bases at V and 8 bases at J, leaving 13 bases unmatched. CDR3 bases: TGCGCCAGTAGCGAAGGACTAGAGTTATATGAGCAGTTCTTC. Translation: CASSEGLELYEQFF.

The V and J genes are TRBV4-1 and TRBJ1-4, with D possibly matching TRBD1 (6 bases). The CDR3 loop spans 16 amino acids. Trimming pared 1 base from V and 8 bases from J, leaving 17 bases between. Germline loops: CDR1 MGHRA, CDR2 YSYEKL. CDR3 sequence: CASSQVRGRGREKLFF. The CDR3 DNA reads as TGCGCCAGCAGCCAAGTGCGGGGCAGGGGCAGGGAAAAACTGTTTTTT.

With regard to this clone: Here the CDR3 omits its conserved ending phenylalanine or tryptophan, so a read error is the likely source. The rearrangement uses TRBV6-5 and TRBJ1-5; the D is unclear. The CDR3 runs 15 residues. V was pared by 0 bases and J by 10 bases, with 16 bases between. Per germline, CDR1 MNHEY and CDR2 SVGAGI. CDR3 in amino acids: CASSYSGNSNLPQHV. The CDR3 region has the DNA TGTGCCAGCAGTTACTCGGGGAATAGCAATCTACCCCAGCATGTT.

The CDR3 DNA reads TGTGCCATCAGTGATCGAAACAGTCTTGGCGACAATGAGCAGTTCTTC. Its protein product is CAISDRNSLGDNEQFF. The J gene is TRBJ2-1, the V gene TRBV10-3; no clear D. V dropped 3 bases and J dropped 5 bases, with 17 bases sitting between them. This CDR3 has 16 amino acids. Germline V gene data show CDR1 as ENHRY and CDR2 as SYGVKD.

This clone has a count of ten or more. The gene calls are TRBV5-6 and TRBJ2-1; possible D gene TRBD2, 5 bases. CDR1 and CDR2 from the germline V gene are SGHDT and YYEEEE. The CDR3 has 16 residues. V gave up 3 bases and J gave up 7 bases, with 20 bases separating them. CDR3 bases: TGTGCCAGCAGCTCCTTAAGCCGGGAAGGCTTGAATGAGCAGTTCTTC. Encoded protein: CASSSLSREGLNEQFF.

Notes on this clone: This likely comes from a read error, as the CDR3 has no conserved phenylalanine or tryptophan at its end. No DNA is shown, since the ends of the CDR3 on it are uncertain; the CDR3 is the one TCRdb lists. This chain joins TRBV20-1 and TRBJ1-2; the table's D call TRBD1 went unverified against the DNA. Germline CDR1 DFQATT, CDR2 SNEGSKA (reference sequence). The CDR3 is 15 amino acids in total, end residues counted. CDR3 in amino acids: CSAIVRDRDKRPDGI.

This clone showed up many times. The CDR3 spells CASSYSVKPDTQYF. For the CDR3, the DNA is TGTGCCAGCAGTTACAGCGTAAAGCCAGATACGCAGTATTTT. The chain joins TRBV6-5 to TRBJ2-3; D call uncertain. This CDR3 comprises 14 residues. Per the germline V gene, CDR1 is MNHEY and CDR2 is SVGAGI. V lost 2 bases and J 4 bases, leaving 10 bases between the germline ends.